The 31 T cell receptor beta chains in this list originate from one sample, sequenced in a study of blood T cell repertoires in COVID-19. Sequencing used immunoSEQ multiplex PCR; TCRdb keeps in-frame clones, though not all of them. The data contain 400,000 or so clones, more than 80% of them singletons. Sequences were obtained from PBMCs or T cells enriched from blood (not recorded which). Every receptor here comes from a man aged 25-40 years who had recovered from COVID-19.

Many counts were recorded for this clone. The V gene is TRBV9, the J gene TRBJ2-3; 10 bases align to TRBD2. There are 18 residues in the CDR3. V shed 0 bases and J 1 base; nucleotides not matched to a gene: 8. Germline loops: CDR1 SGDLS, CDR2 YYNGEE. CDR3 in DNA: TGTGCCAGCAGCGTAGGGGGCCCGGGACTAGCGCGCACAGATACGCAGTATTTT. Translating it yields CASSVGGPGLARTDTQYF.

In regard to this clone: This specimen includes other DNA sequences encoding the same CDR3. The CDR3 region has the DNA TGTGCCAGCAGCTTTGGGACAGGGGAGCTGTTTTTT. Translating it yields CASSFGTGELFF. This chain connects TRBV5-6 to TRBJ2-2; D is possibly TRBD1 (6 bases). Trimming removed 2 bases at V and 8 bases at J, with 7 bases between. CDR1 SGHDT and CDR2 YYEEEE come from the germline V gene. This CDR3 contains 12 residues.

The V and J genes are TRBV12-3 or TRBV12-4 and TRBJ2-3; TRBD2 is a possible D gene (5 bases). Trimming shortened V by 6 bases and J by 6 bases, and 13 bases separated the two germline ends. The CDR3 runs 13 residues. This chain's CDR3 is CASSGSGLDTQYF. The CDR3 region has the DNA TGTGCCAGCAGCGGTTCGGGGTTGGATACGCAGTATTTT.

CDR3 sequence: CASLGGVSNQPQHF. DNA for the CDR3: TGTGCCAGCCTCGGAGGGGTAAGCAATCAGCCCCAGCATTTT. The chain links TRBV2 to TRBJ1-5; a weak D match, TRBD1 (5 bases). Germline V CDR1 and CDR2: SNHLY, FYNNEI. Trimming stripped 8 bases from V and 1 base from J, with 12 bases between. CDR3 length: 14 amino acids.

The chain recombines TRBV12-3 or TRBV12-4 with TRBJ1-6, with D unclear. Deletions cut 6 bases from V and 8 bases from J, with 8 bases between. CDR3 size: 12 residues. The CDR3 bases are TGTGCCAGCAGGTCTAGAGATTCACCCCTCCACTTT. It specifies CASRSRDSPLHF.

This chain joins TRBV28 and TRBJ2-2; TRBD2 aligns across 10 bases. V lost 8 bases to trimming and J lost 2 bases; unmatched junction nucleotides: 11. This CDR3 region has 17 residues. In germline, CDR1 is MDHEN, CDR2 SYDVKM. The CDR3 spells CASGLAQLAGNTGELFF. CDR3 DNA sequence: TGTGCCAGCGGACTCGCGCAACTAGCGGGAAACACCGGGGAGCTGTTTTTT. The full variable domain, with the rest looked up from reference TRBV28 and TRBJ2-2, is DVKVTQSSRYLVKRTGEKVFLECVQDMDHENMFWYRQDPGLGLRLIYFSYDVKMKEKGDIPEGYSVSREKKERFSLILESASTNQTSMYLCASGLAQLAGNTGELFFGEGSRLTVL.

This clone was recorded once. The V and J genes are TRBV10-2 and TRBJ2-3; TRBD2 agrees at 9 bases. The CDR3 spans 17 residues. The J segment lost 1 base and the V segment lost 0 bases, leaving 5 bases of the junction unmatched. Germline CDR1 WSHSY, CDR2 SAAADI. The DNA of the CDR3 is TGCGCCAGCAGTGAGTCGACTCGACTAGCGGGCACAGATACGCAGTATTTT. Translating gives CASSESTRLAGTDTQYF.

The chain's CDR3 is CASRRTGTSVYNEQFF. CDR3 in DNA: TGTGCCAGCAGACGAACCGGGACTAGCGTGTACAATGAGCAGTTCTTC. The chain uses TRBV11-2 and TRBJ2-1; the match to TRBD2 covers 10 bases. The CDR3 extends over 16 amino acids. The trim removed 6 bases at V and 4 bases at J, leaving 9 bases unmatched. Germline CDR1 is SGHAT and CDR2 is FQNNGV.

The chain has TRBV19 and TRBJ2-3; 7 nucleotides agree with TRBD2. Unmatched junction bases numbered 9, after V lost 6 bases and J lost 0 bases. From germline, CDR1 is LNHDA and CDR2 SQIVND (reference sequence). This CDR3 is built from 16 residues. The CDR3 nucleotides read TGTGCCAGTAGCGGACTAGTGACGGAAAGCACAGATACGCAGTATTTT. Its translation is CASSGLVTESTDTQYF.

Here the CDR3 reads CASSKGETQYF. Written as DNA, the CDR3 is TGTGCCAGCAGTAAGGGGGAAACGCAGTATTTT. The V call is TRBV2, the J call TRBJ2-3; D possibly corresponds to TRBD1 (6 bases). V was trimmed by 5 bases and J by 9 bases, leaving 9 bases between them. There are 11 residues in the CDR3. Per the germline V gene, CDR1 is SNHLY and CDR2 is FYNNEI.

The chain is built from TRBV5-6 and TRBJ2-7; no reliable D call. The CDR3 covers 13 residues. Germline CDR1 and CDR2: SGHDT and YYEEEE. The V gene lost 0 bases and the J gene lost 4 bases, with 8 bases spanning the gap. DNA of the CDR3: TGTGCCAGCAGCTTGGCCAGTGATTACGAGCAGTACTTC. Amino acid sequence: CASSLASDYEQYF.

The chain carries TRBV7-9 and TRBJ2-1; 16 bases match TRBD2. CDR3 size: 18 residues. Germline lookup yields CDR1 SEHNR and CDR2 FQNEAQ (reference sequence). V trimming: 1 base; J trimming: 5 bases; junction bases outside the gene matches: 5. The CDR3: CASSLVVGLAGGDNEQFF. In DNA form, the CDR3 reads TGTGCCAGCAGCTTAGTGGTGGGACTAGCGGGAGGGGACAATGAGCAGTTCTTC.

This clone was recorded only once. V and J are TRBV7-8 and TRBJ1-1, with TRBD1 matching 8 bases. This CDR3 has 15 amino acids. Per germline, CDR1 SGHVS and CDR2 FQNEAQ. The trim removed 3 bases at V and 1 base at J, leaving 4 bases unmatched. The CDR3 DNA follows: TGTGCCAGCAGCTTTTCCGGGACAGGGAACACTGAAGCTTTCTTT. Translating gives CASSFSGTGNTEAFF.

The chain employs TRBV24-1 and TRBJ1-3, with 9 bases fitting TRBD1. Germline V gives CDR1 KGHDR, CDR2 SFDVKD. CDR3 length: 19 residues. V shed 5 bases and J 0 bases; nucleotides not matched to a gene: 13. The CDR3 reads CATSVGRDRASHSGNTIYF. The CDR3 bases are TGTGCCACCAGTGTGGGGCGGGACAGGGCATCCCACTCTGGAAACACCATATATTTT.

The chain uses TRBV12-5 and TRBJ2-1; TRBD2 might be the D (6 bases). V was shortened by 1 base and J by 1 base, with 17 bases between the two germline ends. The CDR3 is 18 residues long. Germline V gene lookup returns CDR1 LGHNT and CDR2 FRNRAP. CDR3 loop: CASGLGTRTGVSYNEQFF. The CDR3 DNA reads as TGTGCTAGTGGTTTGGGGACAAGGACGGGAGTTTCCTACAATGAGCAGTTCTTC.

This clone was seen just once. CDR3 sequence reads: CASSATTAPGGEQYF. DNA of the CDR3: TGCGCCAGCAGTGCCACGACAGCTCCAGGGGGCGAGCAGTACTTC. The rearrangement joins TRBV10-1 to TRBJ2-7; 7 nucleotides match TRBD1. V dropped 4 bases and J dropped 6; count of bases not matched to a gene: 12. CDR1 is WNHNN and CDR2 is SYGVQD in the germline V gene (reference sequence). CDR3 length equals 15 residues.

The CDR3 DNA reads as TGTGCCAGCAGAACAGGGTACTCTGGGGCCAACGTCCTGACTTTC. Its protein is CASRTGYSGANVLTF. The chain couples TRBV27 to TRBJ2-6, with D possibly matching TRBD1 (6 bases). V was shortened by 6 bases and J by 0 bases, with 9 bases between the two germline ends. Per the germline V gene, CDR1 is MNHEY and CDR2 is SMNVEV (reference sequence). CDR3 length: 15 residues.

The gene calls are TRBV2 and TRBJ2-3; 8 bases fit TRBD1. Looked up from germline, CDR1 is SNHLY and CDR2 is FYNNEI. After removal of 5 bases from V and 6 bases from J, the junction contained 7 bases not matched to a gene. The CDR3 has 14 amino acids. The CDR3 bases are TGTGCCAGCAGTCCGGGACAGGTGGTGGATACGCAGTATTTT. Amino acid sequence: CASSPGQVVDTQYF.

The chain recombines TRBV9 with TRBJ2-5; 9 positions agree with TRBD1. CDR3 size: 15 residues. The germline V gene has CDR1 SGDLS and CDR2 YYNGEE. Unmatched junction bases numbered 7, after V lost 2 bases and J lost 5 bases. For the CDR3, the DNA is TGTGCCAGCAGCGTCAACCCCGGGACAGGGGAGACCCAGTACTTC. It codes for CASSVNPGTGETQYF.

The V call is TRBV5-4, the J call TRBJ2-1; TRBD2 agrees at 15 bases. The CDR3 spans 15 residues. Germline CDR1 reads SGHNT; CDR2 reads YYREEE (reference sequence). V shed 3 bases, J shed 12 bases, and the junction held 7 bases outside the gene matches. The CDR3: CASSWAGLAGGRQFF. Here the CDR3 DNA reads TGTGCCAGCAGCTGGGCGGGACTAGCGGGAGGAAGGCAGTTCTTC.

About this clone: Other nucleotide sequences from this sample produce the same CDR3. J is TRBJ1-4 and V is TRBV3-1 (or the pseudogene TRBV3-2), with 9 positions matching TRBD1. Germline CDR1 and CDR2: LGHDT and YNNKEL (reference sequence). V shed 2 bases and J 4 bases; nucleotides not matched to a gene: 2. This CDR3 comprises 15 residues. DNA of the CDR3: TGTGCCAGCAGCCAACCGGGACAGGGTAATGAAAAACTGTTTTTT. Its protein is CASSQPGQGNEKLFF.

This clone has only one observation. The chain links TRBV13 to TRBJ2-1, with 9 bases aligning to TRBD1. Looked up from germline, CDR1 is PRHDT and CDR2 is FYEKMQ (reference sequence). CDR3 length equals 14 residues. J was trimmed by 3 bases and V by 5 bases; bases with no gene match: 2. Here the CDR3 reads CASSGTGYYNEQFF. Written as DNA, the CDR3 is TGTGCCAGCAGCGGGACAGGGTACTACAATGAGCAGTTCTTC.

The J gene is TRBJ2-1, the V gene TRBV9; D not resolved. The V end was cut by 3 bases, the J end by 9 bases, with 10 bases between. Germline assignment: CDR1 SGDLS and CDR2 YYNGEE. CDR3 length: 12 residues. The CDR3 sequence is CASSALVGEQFF. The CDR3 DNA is TGTGCCAGCAGCGCCCTAGTTGGTGAGCAGTTCTTC.

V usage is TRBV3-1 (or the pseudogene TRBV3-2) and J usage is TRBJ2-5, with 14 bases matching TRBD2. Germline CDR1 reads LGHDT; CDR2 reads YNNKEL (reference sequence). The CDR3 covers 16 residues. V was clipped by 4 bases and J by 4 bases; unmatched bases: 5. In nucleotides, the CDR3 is TGTGCCAGCAGCCGTGGACTAGCGGGAGGAGGAGAGACCCAGTACTTC. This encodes CASSRGLAGGGETQYF.

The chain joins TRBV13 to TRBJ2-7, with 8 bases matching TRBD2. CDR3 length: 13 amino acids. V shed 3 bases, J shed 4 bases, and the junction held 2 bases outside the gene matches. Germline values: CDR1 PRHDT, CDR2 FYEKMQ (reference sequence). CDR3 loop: CASSFSGGYEQYF. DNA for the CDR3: TGTGCCAGCAGCTTCTCGGGGGGGTACGAGCAGTACTTC.

DNA of the CDR3: TGTGCCAGCAGTGAATGGGTGGACTCGGGGATGAAGACCCAGTACTTC. Translated: CASSEWVDSGMKTQYF. The chain recombines TRBV6-1 with TRBJ2-5; tentatively, D is TRBD2 (5 bases). Trimming stripped 2 bases from V and 6 bases from J, with 19 bases between. The CDR3 runs to 16 residues. The germline V gene encodes CDR1 MNHNS and CDR2 SASEGT.

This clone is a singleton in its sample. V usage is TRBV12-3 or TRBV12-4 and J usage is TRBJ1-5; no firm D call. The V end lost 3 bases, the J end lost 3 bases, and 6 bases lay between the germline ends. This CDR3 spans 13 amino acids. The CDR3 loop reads CASSLADNQPQHF. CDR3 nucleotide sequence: TGTGCCAGCAGTTTGGCAGACAATCAGCCCCAGCATTTT.

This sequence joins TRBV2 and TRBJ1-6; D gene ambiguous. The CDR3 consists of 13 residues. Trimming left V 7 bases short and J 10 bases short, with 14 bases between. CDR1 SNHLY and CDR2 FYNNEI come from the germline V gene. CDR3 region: CASNGRLESPLHF. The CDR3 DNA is TGTGCCAGCAACGGCAGGCTTGAGTCACCCCTCCACTTT.

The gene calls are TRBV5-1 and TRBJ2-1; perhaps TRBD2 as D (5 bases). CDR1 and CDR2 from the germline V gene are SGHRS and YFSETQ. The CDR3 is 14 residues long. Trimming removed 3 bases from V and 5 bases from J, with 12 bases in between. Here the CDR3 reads CASSSRTSNNEQFF. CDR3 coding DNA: TGCGCCAGCAGCTCCCGGACTTCTAACAATGAGCAGTTCTTC.

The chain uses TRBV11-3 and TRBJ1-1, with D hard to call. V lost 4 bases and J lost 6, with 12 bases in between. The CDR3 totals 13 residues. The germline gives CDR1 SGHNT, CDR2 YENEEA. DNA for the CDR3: TGTGCCAGCAGCTACGGGATGTTCGCTGAAGCTTTCTTT. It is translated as CASSYGMFAEAFF.

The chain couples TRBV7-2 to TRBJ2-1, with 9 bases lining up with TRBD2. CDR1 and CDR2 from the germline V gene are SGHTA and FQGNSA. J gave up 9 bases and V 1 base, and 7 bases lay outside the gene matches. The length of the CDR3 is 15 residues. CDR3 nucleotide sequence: TGTGCCAGCAGCTTAGGAGCGGGAGGTCGCGGTGAGCAGTTCTTC. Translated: CASSLGAGGRGEQFF.